A selection of T cell receptor beta chains follows, all from one sample in a study of cytomegalovirus exposure and HLA in healthy donors. The repertoire was sequenced with immunoSEQ multiplex PCR; TCRdb's copy has only in-frame clones and lacks some. The sample records 85,000 to 90,000 clones, 85% being singletons. Sequenced input: PBMCs. The receptors come from a man in his forties in good health and CMV-seropositive. Both conserved end residues are part of each CDR3. The order of the fields is clone size, V gene, D gene, J gene, CDR3 protein, CDR3 DNA. The D gene is left open where the match is weak. Only some rows state a clone size, as once, few, many or a class for expanded clones.

size: few
V: TRBV11-3
D: TRBD1
J: TRBJ1-4
CDR3: CASSIRQGGREKLFF
DNA: TGTGCCAGCAGCATTAGACAGGGGGGCCGTGAAAAACTGTTTTTT

size: NA
V: TRBV9
D: TRBD2
J: TRBJ2-7
CDR3: CASSVDGRAEGEQYF
DNA: TGTGCCAGCAGCGTCGACGGGAGGGCCGAAGGCGAGCAGTACTTC

size: NA
V: TRBV18
D: TRBD1
J: TRBJ2-7
CDR3: CASSLTGTGQYEQYF
DNA: TGTGCCAGCTCACTTACCGGGACAGGGCAGTACGAGCAGTACTTC

size: few
V: TRBV7-3
D: TRBD2
J: TRBJ2-3
CDR3: CASSLTAGAADTQYF
DNA: TGTGCCAGCAGCTTAACAGCGGGAGCCGCAGATACGCAGTATTTT

size: NA
V: TRBV7-7
D: TRBD1
J: TRBJ2-5
CDR3: CASSPTGTQETQYF
DNA: TGTGCTAGCAGCCCGACAGGGACCCAAGAGACCCAGTACTTC

size: NA
V: TRBV11-2
D: TRBD2
J: TRBJ2-3
CDR3: CASSPNVLAGPTDTQYF
DNA: TGTGCCAGCAGCCCTAATGTGCTAGCGGGGCCCACAGATACGCAGTATTTT

size: NA
V: TRBV7-9
D: NA
J: TRBJ2-6
CDR3: CASSFLSIGANVLTF
DNA: TGTGCCAGCAGCTTTTTGAGTATCGGGGCCAACGTCCTGACTTTC

size: NA
V: TRBV7-8
D: NA
J: TRBJ2-7
CDR3: CASSLALRGEQYF
DNA: TGTGCCAGCAGCTTAGCTCTAAGGGGCGAGCAGTACTTC

size: once
V: TRBV7-7
D: TRBD1
J: TRBJ2-7
CDR3: CASSLGNWTGRRYEQYF
DNA: TGTGCTAGCAGCTTAGGCAATTGGACAGGCAGGCGGTACGAGCAGTACTTC

size: NA
V: TRBV11-2
D: NA
J: TRBJ2-7
CDR3: CASSLVRGGEQYF
DNA: TGTGCCAGCAGCTTAGTACGCGGTGGCGAGCAGTACTTC

size: NA
V: TRBV9
D: NA
J: TRBJ2-2
CDR3: CASSVLAYTGELFF
DNA: TGTGCCAGCAGCGTCCTGGCATACACCGGGGAGCTGTTTTTT

size: NA
V: TRBV27
D: NA
J: TRBJ2-7
CDR3: CAFARARVAQYF
DNA: TGTGCCTTCGCCAGGGCCCGGGTCGCGCAGTACTTC

size: NA
V: TRBV4-1
D: TRBD2
J: TRBJ2-4
CDR3: CASSQVRLAGENIQYF
DNA: TGCGCCAGCAGCCAAGTGAGACTAGCGGGAGAAAACATTCAGTACTTC